The TCR beta chain described here comes from a study of CD8 T cells in Susac syndrome. General observations from the study: The study conceded that its TCR sequencing and HLA analysis involved relatively few individuals.

Random hexamers served to reverse transcribe roughly 0.5 to 1 ug RNA. TCRdb ran MiXCR on the immunoSEQ multiplex PCR reads and lists one entry per CDR3 protein. The table shows around 150,000 distinct CDR3 sequences, with 95% occurring only once. The TEMRA cells underwent FACS enrichment, while the CD8+ and CD4+ T cells underwent negative isolation. For this clonotype: The antigen is not known.

The CDR3 spans 17 residues. CDR1 SGHVS and CDR2 FNYEAQ come from the germline V gene. Trimming took 1 base from V and 6 from J; bases not matched to a gene: 5. The gene calls are TRBV7-6 and TRBJ2-1, with 14 bases matching TRBD2. The receptor's source is a human donor with Susac syndrome. The specimen sequenced was CD4+ T cells from PBMCs. The CDR3 nucleotides are TGTGCCAGCAGCTTAGGGCGACTAGCGGGGGGGAGCAATGAGCAGTTCTTC. This sequence encodes CASSLGRLAGGSNEQFF.